The 28 T cell receptor beta chains listed next were all sequenced from one sample in a study of blood T cell repertoires in COVID-19. Sequencing was performed with immunoSEQ multiplex PCR; in TCRdb, only in-frame clones are kept and a portion is missing. Of approximately 210,000 clones in the sample, roughly 91% were seen once. Material: PBMCs or T cells enriched from blood (not recorded which). These receptors were collected from a man younger than 45 in a cohort exposed to, infected with or recovered from COVID-19 (not recorded which).

This clone was detected once. J is TRBJ2-7 and V is TRBV27, with D tentatively TRBD1 (6 bases). CDR3 length: 15 amino acids. Between the trimmed V and J ends, which lost 4 bases and 9 bases, there was a span of 22 bases. CDR1 and CDR2 from the germline V gene are MNHEY and SMNVEV (reference sequence). The CDR3 spells CASSSRQRDTQGQYF. DNA for the CDR3: TGTGCCAGCAGTTCCCGACAGAGGGATACACAGGGGCAGTACTTC.

The chain joins TRBV6-5 to TRBJ2-5; a possible D gene is TRBD1 (5 bases). Per germline, CDR1 MNHEY and CDR2 SVGAGI. V was cut by 6 bases and J by 2 bases, with 13 bases left in between. The CDR3 loop spans 14 amino acids. This CDR3 is CASSPMTVQETQYF. In nucleotides, the CDR3 is TGTGCCAGCAGCCCAATGACAGTTCAAGAGACCCAGTACTTC.

The DNA for the CDR3 is TGTGCCAGCTCTTATTATAATTCACCCCTCCACTTT. This encodes CASSYYNSPLHF. V and J are TRBV18 and TRBJ1-6; D is ambiguous. CDR3 size: 12 residues. V lost 6 bases, J lost 4 bases, and 4 bases lay in between. Per germline, CDR1 KGHSH and CDR2 LQKENI.

This chain joins TRBV9 and TRBJ1-2; 9 bases agree with TRBD1. The CDR3 sequence is 17 residues long. Germline CDR1 and CDR2: SGDLS and YYNGEE. The junction had 15 bases not matched to a gene; V was cut back by 0 bases and J by 9 bases. CDR3 DNA: TGTGCCAGCAGCGTAGTTTCGTGGGGGGACAGGGTAGTTCGCTACACCTTC. The encoded protein is CASSVVSWGDRVVRYTF.

The V and J genes are TRBV29-1 and TRBJ1-1, with TRBD1 identical over 8 bases. Trimming removed 7 bases from V and 1 base from J; junction bases left unmatched: 5. There are 13 residues in the CDR3. CDR1 SQVTM and CDR2 ANQGSEA come from the germline V gene. The CDR3 coding sequence is TGCAGCGGCCGGGACAGGAAGAACACTGAAGCTTTCTTT. It translates to CSGRDRKNTEAFF. The variable domain in full, with the rest retrieved from reference TRBV29-1 and TRBJ1-1, is SAVISQKPSRDICQRGTSLTIQCQVDSQVTMMFWYRQQPGQSLTLIATANQGSEATYESGFVIDKFPISRPNLTFSTLTVSNMSPEDSSIYLCSGRDRKNTEAFFGQGTRLTVV.

The rearrangement joins TRBV5-1 to TRBJ1-2, with 8 nucleotides matching TRBD1. With V trimmed by 4 bases and J by 7 bases, 9 bases remained unmatched. Germline CDR1 SGHRS, CDR2 YFSETQ. The CDR3 consists of 14 residues. The CDR3 DNA is TGCGCCAGCAGCAACCTAGGACAGGGAGGTGGCTACACCTTC. Translation: CASSNLGQGGGYTF.

The chain employs TRBV6-5 and TRBJ1-5; D is uncertain. Per germline, CDR1 MNHEY and CDR2 SVGAGI. V lost 8 bases to trimming and J lost 0 bases, with 14 bases between them. The CDR3 has 15 residues. The CDR3 DNA is TGTGCCAGCTTTGGGAGAGGATATAGCAATCAGCCCCAGCATTTT. Translated: CASFGRGYSNQPQHF.

The J gene is TRBJ2-2, the V gene TRBV18; TRBD1 matches 9 bases. Germline V gene data show CDR1 as KGHSH and CDR2 as LQKENI. The CDR3 has 15 residues. V trimming: 7 bases; J trimming: 7 bases; junction bases outside the gene matches: 10. CDR3 sequence reads: CASCPNRGLSGELFF. The DNA for the CDR3 is TGTGCCAGCTGCCCAAACAGGGGGCTCAGCGGGGAGCTGTTTTTT.

The chain employs TRBV6-5 and TRBJ1-2; the match to TRBD1 covers 9 bases. After removal of 1 base from V and 6 bases from J, the junction contained 9 bases not matched to a gene. The CDR3 contains 16 residues. Germline V gives CDR1 MNHEY, CDR2 SVGAGI. DNA of the CDR3: TGTGCCAGCAGTTACTGGAACCGGGACAGGGAAAATGGCTACACCTTC. Its protein product is CASSYWNRDRENGYTF.

The V gene is TRBV19, the J gene TRBJ2-3; 10 bases are a match to TRBD1. The CDR3 length is 16 residues. The V and J ends lost 7 bases and 2 bases, in that order; junction bases with no gene match: 9. CDR1 and CDR2 (germline): LNHDA, SQIVND (reference sequence). The CDR3 DNA reads as TGTGCCAGTACCCAGGGACAGGGGCCATTCACAGATACGCAGTATTTT. This sequence encodes CASTQGQGPFTDTQYF.

The V gene is TRBV28, the J gene TRBJ1-6; TRBD1 matches 8 bases. The CDR3 has 15 amino acids. J gave up 6 bases and V 3 bases, and 4 bases lay outside the gene matches. Per the germline V gene, CDR1 is MDHEN and CDR2 is SYDVKM. CDR3 nucleotides: TGTGCCAGCAGTTTGAGACAGGGGTTTAATTCACCCCTCCACTTT. Translating it yields CASSLRQGFNSPLHF.

The rearrangement links TRBV7-2 to TRBJ2-3, with D tentatively TRBD2 (6 bases). Per germline, CDR1 SGHTA and CDR2 FQGNSA. This CDR3 region has 14 residues. V gave up 3 bases and J gave up 5 bases, with 12 bases separating them. The CDR3 reads CASSLRRVGDTQYF. Here the CDR3 DNA reads TGTGCCAGCAGCTTGCGGAGGGTCGGAGATACGCAGTATTTT.

The chain is built from TRBV6-6 and TRBJ1-2; 10 positions agree with TRBD1. Trimming removed 6 bases from V and 4 bases from J; junction bases left unmatched: 8. The CDR3 consists of 15 residues. The V gene's germline CDR1 is MNHNY and CDR2 SVGAGI (reference sequence). The CDR3 DNA is TGTGCCAGCAGGAAAGGACAGGGGGAGACCTATGGCTACACCTTC. This codes for CASRKGQGETYGYTF.

The chain has TRBV18 and TRBJ1-5; 8 bases line up with TRBD1. After removal of 4 bases from V and 2 bases from J, the junction contained 4 bases not matched to a gene. This CDR3 is 15 amino acids long. CDR1 and CDR2 from the germline V gene are KGHSH and LQKENI. The CDR3 nucleotides read TGTGCCAGCTCACAGGCGACAGGGGGCAATCAGCCCCAGCATTTT. Translation gives CASSQATGGNQPQHF.

V is TRBV3-1 (or the pseudogene TRBV3-2) and J is TRBJ1-4, with D possibly being TRBD1 (6 bases). Germline-derived CDR1 and CDR2 are LGHDT and YNNKEL (reference sequence). The CDR3 totals 14 residues. V was shortened by 3 bases and J by 8 bases, with 13 bases between the two germline ends. CDR3 amino acids: CASSHHRQAEKLFF. CDR3 nucleotides: TGTGCCAGCAGCCACCACAGACAGGCGGAAAAACTGTTTTTT.

V and J are TRBV6-5 and TRBJ1-2, with 7 bases fitting TRBD1. V lost 8 bases to trimming and J lost 2 bases; unmatched junction nucleotides: 8. Germline V CDR1 and CDR2: MNHEY, SVGAGI. This CDR3 has 14 residues. Written as DNA, the CDR3 is TGTGCCAGCGGAAGGGACAGCATGAACTATGGCTACACCTTC. This gives the protein CASGRDSMNYGYTF.

The chain is built from TRBV18 and TRBJ1-6, with a weak D call TRBD1 (5 bases). V was cut by 3 bases and J by 14 bases, with 14 bases left in between. The CDR3 length is 13 residues. The germline V gene has CDR1 KGHSH and CDR2 LQKENI. The chain's CDR3 is CASSPVGQEALHF. The CDR3 DNA sequence: TGTGCCAGCTCACCTGTGGGGCAAGAGGCCCTCCACTTT.

This clone was picked up a small number of times. The gene calls are TRBV13 and TRBJ1-2; 9 bases map to TRBD1. The CDR3 covers 15 residues. In germline, CDR1 is PRHDT, CDR2 FYEKMQ (reference sequence). After removal of 5 bases from V and 4 bases from J, the junction contained 8 bases not matched to a gene. CDR3 region: CASSQQGAPGYGYTF. The CDR3 nucleotides are TGTGCCAGCAGCCAACAGGGGGCGCCGGGCTATGGCTACACCTTC.

This sequence joins TRBV5-1 and TRBJ2-1; D gene uncertain. Trimming shortened V by 0 bases and J by 2 bases, and 9 bases separated the two germline ends. The germline CDR1 and CDR2 sequences are SGHRS and YFSETQ. This CDR3 has 15 residues. The CDR3 sequence is CASSLGAKAYNEQFF. The CDR3 DNA reads as TGCGCCAGCAGCTTGGGGGCGAAAGCCTACAATGAGCAGTTCTTC.

This clone was counted a few times. V and J are TRBV4-1 and TRBJ2-2; TRBD1 matches 8 bases. The CDR3 loop spans 15 amino acids. From germline, CDR1 is MGHRA and CDR2 YSYEKL. Unmatched junction bases numbered 6, after V lost 3 bases and J lost 6 bases. In DNA form, the CDR3 reads TGCGCCAGCAGCCAGGCACAGGGGGGACCCGGGGAGCTGTTTTTT. Its translation: CASSQAQGGPGELFF.

The chain uses TRBV28 and TRBJ1-1, with 8 bases that match TRBD1. V lost 5 bases, J lost 4 bases, and 6 bases stayed unmatched. This CDR3 contains 14 residues. The V gene's germline CDR1 is MDHEN and CDR2 SYDVKM. The CDR3 spells CASSPGQEGTEAFF. The CDR3 nucleotides read TGTGCCAGCAGTCCGGGACAGGAGGGCACTGAAGCTTTCTTT.

This clone was found a few times. This chain connects TRBV7-2 to TRBJ2-2, with 12 bases that match TRBD1. CDR3 length equals 17 residues. Trimming at V came to 4 bases and at J to 6 bases, leaving 9 bases not matched to a gene. Per germline, CDR1 SGHTA and CDR2 FQGNSA. The CDR3 spells CASSSPRDRGLSGELFF. Here the CDR3 DNA reads TGTGCCAGCAGCTCCCCCCGGGACAGGGGGCTTTCCGGGGAGCTGTTTTTT.

This rearrangement joins TRBV5-1 to TRBJ2-7, with D possibly being TRBD1 (6 bases). V was trimmed by 0 bases and J by 5 bases, leaving 9 bases between them. The CDR3 extends over 13 amino acids. Germline CDR1 is SGHRS and CDR2 is YFSETQ. The CDR3 loop is CASSLVRGHEQYF. The DNA of the CDR3 is TGCGCCAGCAGCTTGGTCAGGGGCCACGAGCAGTACTTC. Using reference TRBV5-1 and TRBJ2-7 for the parts outside the CDR3, the full variable domain is KAGVTQTPRYLIKTRGQQVTLSCSPISGHRSVSWYQQTPGQGLQFLFEYFSETQRNKGNFPGRFSGRQFSNSRSEMNVSTLELGDSALYLCASSLVRGHEQYFGPGTRLTVT.

V is TRBV4-2 and J is TRBJ2-2, with 7 bases matching TRBD2. CDR1 LGHNA and CDR2 YNFKEQ come from the germline V gene. The CDR3 consists of 16 residues. Trimming cost V 4 bases and J 4 bases; bases outside gene matches: 9. CDR3 coding DNA: TGTGCCAGCAGCCCGCCGGCGGGAGCCCCCACCGGGGAGCTGTTTTTT. It is translated as CASSPPAGAPTGELFF.

The chain employs TRBV6-5 and TRBJ1-5; tentative D call: TRBD1 (5 bases). Trimming left V 9 bases short and J 0 bases short, with 15 bases between. The germline V gene encodes CDR1 MNHEY and CDR2 SVGAGI. CDR3 length: 15 residues. The CDR3 DNA sequence: TGTGCCAGTACGGGGGTGGGTTATAGCAATCAGCCCCAGCATTTT. Its protein product is CASTGVGYSNQPQHF.

This chain connects TRBV18 to TRBJ2-5; D gene uncertain. The CDR3 has 15 residues. The V end was cut by 1 base, the J end by 1 base, with 10 bases between. The germline CDR1 and CDR2 sequences are KGHSH and LQKENI. As DNA, the CDR3 is TGTGCCAGCTCACCACGGAGAGCGCTCCAAGAGACCCAGTACTTC. Protein product: CASSPRRALQETQYF.

The CDR3 spells CASSPPGQGRGSPLHF. The DNA for the CDR3 is TGTGCCAGCAGCCCCCCCGGACAGGGTCGGGGGTCACCCCTCCACTTT. The chain combines TRBV28 with TRBJ1-6; TRBD1 matches 8 bases. Germline trimming cut 6 bases from V and 10 bases from J; bases unmatched to any gene: 14. The CDR3 is made up of 16 amino acids. Germline CDR1 is MDHEN and CDR2 is SYDVKM. Full variable domain (outside the CDR3, taken from reference TRBV28 and TRBJ1-6): DVKVTQSSRYLVKRTGEKVFLECVQDMDHENMFWYRQDPGLGLRLIYFSYDVKMKEKGDIPEGYSVSREKKERFSLILESASTNQTSMYLCASSPPGQGRGSPLHFGNGTRLTVT.

V is TRBV18 and J is TRBJ1-1, with D perhaps matching TRBD1 (6 bases). In germline, CDR1 is KGHSH, CDR2 LQKENI. The CDR3 is 12 amino acids. Trimming left V 8 bases short and J 3 bases short, with 10 bases between. The CDR3 here is CASNRADTEAFF. In DNA form, the CDR3 reads TGTGCCAGCAACAGGGCGGACACTGAAGCTTTCTTT.